The 32 T cell receptor beta chains listed next were all sequenced from one sample in a study of Ad26.COV2.S vaccination and SARS-CoV-2 variants. Treatment of the sample: roughly 18 received Ad26.COV2.S at low or high dose, single or two shots; 5 received placebo; per-sample allocation not given. Repertoires come from day 63 after the first vaccine or placebo injection. The table came from immunoSEQ multiplex PCR; TCRdb's copy has only in-frame clones and leaves some out. The data contain 500,000 or so clones, 89% of them seen just once; the ten biggest clones take up approximately 2.5%. This specimen was peripheral blood, taken in a trial of Ad26.COV2.S vaccine versus placebo. The source of these receptors is a person between 18 and 60 years old who received the Ad26.COV2.S COVID-19 vaccine or a placebo.

The chain links TRBV6-5 to TRBJ2-5; TRBD2 might be the D (5 bases). V shed 4 bases and J shed 5 bases, with 17 bases lying between them. Germline V gene sequence: CDR1 MNHEY, CDR2 SVGAGI. There are 15 residues in the CDR3. The CDR3 region is CASSSQRQTLETQYF. The CDR3 DNA reads as TGTGCCAGCAGTTCCCAGCGGCAGACTTTGGAGACCCAGTACTTC.

The chain couples TRBV5-6 to TRBJ2-7; either TRBD1 or TRBD2 may supply D (5 bases each). There are 15 residues in the CDR3. V was clipped by 5 bases and J by 1 base, with 16 bases between them. Germline values: CDR1 SGHDT, CDR2 YYEEEE. CDR3 DNA: TGTGCCAGCAGTCCGGATGGGGGTGGTTCCTACGAGCAGTACTTC. This encodes CASSPDGGGSYEQYF.

The gene calls are TRBV4-3 and TRBJ2-5; 9 bases map to TRBD1. V was pared by 4 bases and J by 1 base, with 7 bases of the junction left unmatched. This CDR3 comprises 16 residues. Germline V gene sequence: CDR1 LGHNA, CDR2 YSLEER. Here the CDR3 DNA reads TGCGCCAGCAGCCCCCGGGACAGGGTATTCCAAGAGACCCAGTACTTC. Translation: CASSPRDRVFQETQYF.

The genes are TRBV7-2 and TRBJ1-3; D remains unclear. CDR3 size: 13 residues. The germline CDR1 and CDR2 sequences are SGHTA and FQGNSA. The germline V and J ends were trimmed by 3 bases and 3 bases, with 6 bases remaining between them. The CDR3 nucleotides are TGTGCCAGCAGCTTCAACGGTGGAAACACCATATATTTT. As protein: CASSFNGGNTIYF.

The chain recombines TRBV5-6 with TRBJ1-6, with no clear D. CDR3 length: 14 amino acids. With 2 bases removed from V and 10 bases from J, the gap between germline ends came to 13 bases. The germline V gene has CDR1 SGHDT and CDR2 YYEEEE. The DNA of the CDR3 is TGTGCCAGCAGCTTAGGAGCCACGGGGTCACCCCTCCACTTT. It yields the protein CASSLGATGSPLHF. Drawing the rest from reference TRBV5-6 and TRBJ1-6, the complete variable domain is DAGVTQSPTHLIKTRGQQVTLRCSPKSGHDTVSWYQQALGQGPQFIFQYYEEEERQRGNFPDRFSGHQFPNYSSELNVNALLLGDSALYLCASSLGATGSPLHFGNGTRLTVT.

The chain links TRBV24-1 to TRBJ2-2; unclear D gene. This CDR3 contains 13 residues. Between the trimmed V and J ends, which lost 2 bases and 7 bases, there was a span of 7 bases. The germline gives CDR1 KGHDR, CDR2 SFDVKD. CDR3 sequence: CATSDSRIGELFF. CDR3 coding DNA: TGTGCCACCAGTGATTCGAGGATCGGGGAGCTGTTTTTT.

V is TRBV4-1 and J is TRBJ1-3; D gene ambiguous. In germline, CDR1 is MGHRA, CDR2 YSYEKL. With 3 bases removed from V and 0 bases from J, the gap between germline ends came to 9 bases. The CDR3 contains 15 residues. CDR3 loop: CASSHLGLSGNTIYF. CDR3 coding DNA: TGCGCCAGCAGCCATTTAGGGCTCTCTGGAAACACCATATATTTT.

The chain recombines TRBV7-9 with TRBJ2-1, with D possibly TRBD1 on 5 matching bases. The CDR3 contains 16 residues. The V gene lost 2 bases and the J gene lost 2 bases, with 13 bases spanning the gap. The V gene's germline CDR1 is SEHNR and CDR2 FQNEAQ (reference sequence). This chain's CDR3 is CASSLKSQGPYNEQFF. CDR3 nucleotides: TGTGCCAGCAGCTTAAAGTCCCAGGGCCCCTACAATGAGCAGTTCTTC.

The chain is built from TRBV7-2 and TRBJ1-6, with D unclear. Per germline, CDR1 SGHTA and CDR2 FQGNSA. Trimming stripped 2 bases from V and 10 bases from J, with 15 bases between. The CDR3 loop spans 15 amino acids. The CDR3 nucleotides are TGTGCCAGCAGCTTACGGGCCCTCGAAGGATCACCCCTCCACTTT. Translation: CASSLRALEGSPLHF.

In this sample, this clone turned up once. This sequence joins TRBV7-3 and TRBJ2-1, with 10 nucleotides matching TRBD2. CDR3 length equals 14 residues. Germline V gene lookup returns CDR1 SGHTA and CDR2 FQGTGA. Trimming took 5 bases from V and 8 from J; bases not matched to a gene: 6. The CDR3 bases are TGTGCCAGCAGCCCTAGCGGGAGCGGCGATGAGCAGTTCTTC. It encodes CASSPSGSGDEQFF. Looking up the rest from reference TRBV7-3 and TRBJ2-1 gives the full variable domain: GAGVSQTPSNKVTEKGKYVELRCDPISGHTALYWYRQSLGQGPEFLIYFQGTGAADDSGLPNDRFFAVRPEGSVSTLKIQRTERGDSAVYLCASSPSGSGDEQFFGPGTRLTVL.

The rearrangement links TRBV12-3 or TRBV12-4 to TRBJ1-1; TRBD1 might be the D (5 bases). V was cut by 6 bases and J by 11 bases, with 16 bases left in between. CDR3 length: 12 residues. The CDR3 reads CASSDQAGKAFF. The CDR3 region has the DNA TGTGCCAGCAGCGATCAGGCAGGGAAGGCTTTCTTT.

The chain combines TRBV30 with TRBJ2-5, with unresolved D. Germline V lookup: CDR1 GTSNPN, CDR2 SVGIG (reference sequence). The CDR3 extends over 12 amino acids. V was pared by 3 bases and J by 5 bases, with 10 bases between. The CDR3 DNA is TGTGCCTGGAGCGACCTGGATGAGACCCAGTACTTC. Protein sequence: CAWSDLDETQYF. Full variable domain (outside the CDR3, taken from reference TRBV30 and TRBJ2-5): SQTIHQWPATLVQPVGSPLSLECTVEGTSNPNLYWYRQAAGRGLQLLFYSVGIGQISSEVPQNLSASRPQDRQFILSSKKLLLSDSGFYLCAWSDLDETQYFGPGTRLLVL.

The chain carries TRBV7-2 and TRBJ2-1, with TRBD2 identical over 7 bases. CDR3 length equals 15 residues. Germline-derived CDR1 and CDR2 are SGHTA and FQGNSA. J was trimmed by 0 bases and V by 2 bases; bases with no gene match: 1. Written as DNA, the CDR3 is TGTGCCAGCAGCTTAAGCGGGGACTCCTACAATGAGCAGTTCTTC. Amino acid sequence: CASSLSGDSYNEQFF.

The CDR3 region has the DNA TGTGCCAGCAGCGTTGGGACGGGCAGGGGTTCCTATAATTCACCCCTCCACTTT. This translates into CASSVGTGRGSYNSPLHF. The chain joins TRBV9 to TRBJ1-6; weak D call: TRBD1 (6 bases). Germline V gene data show CDR1 as SGDLS and CDR2 as YYNGEE. The CDR3 extends over 18 amino acids. The V and J ends lost 2 bases and 1 base respectively, with 16 bases between them.

CDR3 DNA sequence: TGTGCCAGCAGATACACCGGGACACGGCATTTTGATACGCAGTATTTT. It yields the protein CASRYTGTRHFDTQYF. The chain employs TRBV7-8 and TRBJ2-3, with D perhaps matching TRBD1 (6 bases). The CDR3 has 16 residues. Trimming removed 6 bases at V and 6 bases at J, with 22 bases between. The germline V gene has CDR1 SGHVS and CDR2 FQNEAQ.

Concerning this clone itself: One junction end disagrees with the germline gene, perhaps due to a read error. The chain links TRBV9 to TRBJ2-2; D gene unclear. Germline CDR1 SGDLS, CDR2 YYNGEE. The CDR3 loop spans 16 amino acids. DNA for the CDR3: TGTGCCAGCAGCACGGACGTCCGGGTGAACGCCGGGGAGCTGTTTTTT. It encodes CASSTDVRVNAGELFF.

The CDR3 DNA reads TGTGCCAGCAGCTTAAGATCGGCAGGGGCCCGGGAGCTGTTTTTT. It specifies CASSLRSAGARELFF. The gene calls are TRBV7-2 and TRBJ2-2, with a tentative D call TRBD1 (6 bases). Germline V gene sequence: CDR1 SGHTA, CDR2 FQGNSA. V shed 2 bases and J shed 9 bases, with 16 bases lying between them. The CDR3 has 15 amino acids.

The rearrangement joins TRBV28 to TRBJ1-2, with TRBD1 matching 9 bases. The CDR3 is made up of 14 amino acids. Germline CDR1 is MDHEN and CDR2 is SYDVKM. V gave up 6 bases and J gave up 0 bases; unmatched junction bases: 2. DNA for the CDR3: TGTGCCAGCAGAAACAGGGGGCCTAACTATGGCTACACCTTC. This gives the protein CASRNRGPNYGYTF.

The V gene is TRBV18, the J gene TRBJ2-7; no definite D call. Germline loops: CDR1 KGHSH, CDR2 LQKENI. Trimming left V 0 bases short and J 5 bases short, with 17 bases between. The CDR3 covers 16 residues. As DNA, the CDR3 is TGTGCCAGCTCACCACCGGGTGCGGTCGGGCGGAACGAGCAGTACTTC. It translates to CASSPPGAVGRNEQYF. The full variable domain, its missing parts supplied by reference TRBV18 and TRBJ2-7, is NAGVMQNPRHLVRRRGQEARLRCSPMKGHSHVYWYRQLPEEGLKFMVYLQKENIIDESGMPKERFSAEFPKEGPSILRIQQVVRGDSAAYFCASSPPGAVGRNEQYFGPGTRLTVT.

The chain carries TRBV11-3 and TRBJ2-1; TRBD2 is a possible D gene (6 bases). CDR1 is SGHNT, CDR2 YENEEA, per germline. Between the trimmed V and J ends, which lost 9 bases and 8 bases, there was a span of 26 bases. The CDR3 is 16 residues long. As DNA, the CDR3 is TGTGCCAGTCAAACCTCCCCGGGGCTAGCGCGCGATGAGCAGTTCTTC. It translates to CASQTSPGLARDEQFF.

The gene calls are TRBV5-4 and TRBJ1-6; unclear D gene. Trimming removed 0 bases at V and 8 bases at J, with 3 bases between. The CDR3 runs to 12 residues. The germline V gene encodes CDR1 SGHNT and CDR2 YYREEE (reference sequence). The CDR3 DNA follows: TGTGCCAGCAGCTTGGATGATTCACCCCTCCACTTT. Translated: CASSLDDSPLHF.

This rearrangement joins TRBV4-3 to TRBJ1-4, with D possibly matching TRBD1 (5 bases). V was trimmed by 4 bases and J by 8 bases, leaving 17 bases between them. This CDR3 is built from 15 residues. Germline values: CDR1 LGHNA, CDR2 YSLEER. The CDR3 reads CASSRLRGLGEKLFF. CDR3 nucleotide sequence: TGCGCCAGCAGCCGACTACGGGGGTTAGGCGAAAAACTGTTTTTT.

The chain carries TRBV7-9 and TRBJ1-6; D is possibly TRBD1 (5 bases). V was shortened by 4 bases and J by 4 bases, with 17 bases between the two germline ends. CDR3 length equals 17 residues. Germline V gene lookup returns CDR1 SEHNR and CDR2 FQNEAQ (reference sequence). CDR3 protein: CASSSPGATDYNSPLHF. CDR3 coding DNA: TGTGCCAGCAGCTCACCAGGCGCGACAGATTATAATTCACCCCTCCACTTT.

V is TRBV27 and J is TRBJ1-5; D possibly corresponds to TRBD1 (5 bases). V lost 4 bases and J lost 5, with 18 bases in between. Germline V lookup: CDR1 MNHEY, CDR2 SMNVEV (reference sequence). The CDR3 has 16 residues. Here the CDR3 reads CASSSQHRGSYQPQHF. CDR3 in DNA: TGTGCCAGCAGTTCCCAACATCGGGGCAGTTATCAGCCCCAGCATTTT.

This chain uses TRBV7-6 with TRBJ2-1; 12 bases are shared with TRBD2. Germline CDR1 SGHVS, CDR2 FNYEAQ. The CDR3 totals 16 residues. V lost 3 bases, J lost 6 bases, and 6 bases stayed unmatched. CDR3: CASSLGSGLAGNEQFF. CDR3 DNA: TGTGCCAGCAGCTTGGGATCGGGACTAGCGGGCAATGAGCAGTTCTTC.

V usage is TRBV14 and J usage is TRBJ2-1; a weak D match, TRBD1 (6 bases). Trimming took off 6 bases at V and 0 bases at J, with 21 bases between the two ends. Germline loops: CDR1 SGHDN, CDR2 FVKESK. This CDR3 has 18 residues. Here the CDR3 DNA reads TGTGCCAGCAGTCACCCCGGGACAATATCGAGCTCCTACAATGAGCAGTTCTTC. Its protein is CASSHPGTISSSYNEQFF.

The gene calls are TRBV7-9 and TRBJ2-3; D call uncertain. Deletions cut 2 bases from V and 3 bases from J, with 15 bases between. Germline values: CDR1 SEHNR, CDR2 FQNEAQ (reference sequence). CDR3 size: 16 residues. In DNA, the CDR3 is TGTGCCAGCAGCTTATTTGTAGGGTGGAAGACAGATACGCAGTATTTT. This encodes CASSLFVGWKTDTQYF.

This chain uses TRBV11-3 with TRBJ2-1; 10 nucleotides agree with TRBD2. V lost 5 bases to trimming and J lost 5 bases; unmatched junction nucleotides: 9. Germline CDR1 SGHNT, CDR2 YENEEA. The CDR3 has 16 residues. CDR3 amino acids: CASSPRSSGSDNEQFF. The CDR3 nucleotides are TGTGCCAGCAGCCCCCGTTCTAGCGGGAGTGACAATGAGCAGTTCTTC.

This sequence joins TRBV21-1 and TRBJ2-2; the table gives TRBD1 as D, unverified against the DNA. TRBV21-1 is given as a pseudogene. This CDR3 is 15 amino acids long. The CDR3 sequence is CASATVITNTGELFF. CDR3 sequence (DNA): TGTGCCAGTGCGACAGTCATTACGAACACCGGGGAGCTGTTTTTT.

The chain uses TRBV7-9 and TRBJ1-3, with 7 bases matching TRBD1. The CDR3 contains 13 residues. Germline V gene sequence: CDR1 SEHNR, CDR2 FQNEAQ (reference sequence). Unmatched junction bases numbered 1, after V lost 8 bases and J lost 0 bases. DNA for the CDR3: TGTGCCAGCCGGGACAGCTCTGGAAACACCATATATTTT. Its translation: CASRDSSGNTIYF.

This chain uses TRBV7-6 with TRBJ2-7; 9 bases match TRBD1. The CDR3 contains 15 residues. After removal of 5 bases from V and 8 bases from J, the junction contained 13 bases not matched to a gene. The V gene's germline CDR1 is SGHVS and CDR2 FNYEAQ. CDR3 nucleotides: TGTGCCAGCAGCCCCCGGGACAGGGCTCCCTTGAAGCAGTACGTC. Translating gives CASSPRDRAPLKQYV.

The chain employs TRBV2 and TRBJ2-7; TRBD1 matches 7 bases. The V gene's germline CDR1 is SNHLY and CDR2 FYNNEI. The CDR3 totals 11 residues. Unmatched junction bases numbered 6, after V lost 10 bases and J lost 6 bases. CDR3 region: CATRRQGEQYV. The CDR3 nucleotides read TGTGCCACGAGGAGACAGGGCGAGCAGTACGTC.